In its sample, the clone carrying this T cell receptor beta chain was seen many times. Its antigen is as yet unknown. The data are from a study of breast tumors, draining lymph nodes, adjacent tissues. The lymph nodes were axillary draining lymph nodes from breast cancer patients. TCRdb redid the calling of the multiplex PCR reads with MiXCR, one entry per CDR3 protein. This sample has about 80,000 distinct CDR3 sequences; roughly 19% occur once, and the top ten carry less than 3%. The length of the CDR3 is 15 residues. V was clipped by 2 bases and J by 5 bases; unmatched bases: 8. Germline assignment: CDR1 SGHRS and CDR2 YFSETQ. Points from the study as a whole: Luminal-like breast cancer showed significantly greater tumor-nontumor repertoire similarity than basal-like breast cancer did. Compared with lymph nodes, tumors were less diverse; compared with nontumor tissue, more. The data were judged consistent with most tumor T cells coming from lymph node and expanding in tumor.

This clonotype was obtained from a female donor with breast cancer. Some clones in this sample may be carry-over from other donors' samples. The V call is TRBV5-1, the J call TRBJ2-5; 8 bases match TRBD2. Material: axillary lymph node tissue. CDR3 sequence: CASSLLTGGSETQYF. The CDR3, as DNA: TGCGCCAGCAGCTTATTAACGGGAGGGTCGGAGACCCAGTACTTC.